This TCR beta chain came from a study of blood T cell repertoires in COVID-19. On the study more broadly: Collection of acute and convalescent COVID-19 samples took place in the United States, Italy and Spain. Nucleic acid was either cDNA or gDNA, and it came from T cells, B-cell-depleted T cells, or PBMCs.

Original data processing: How many nucleated cells were present was estimated from reference gene primer amplification. Using immunoSEQ multiplex PCR, the repertoire was profiled, and TCRdb retains in-frame clones only, with some absent. The V and J calls and clone size are taken from that table; D and trimming were inferred from the DNA. The table shows 140,000 to 150,000 clones, with approximately 91% occurring only once. J was trimmed by 0 bases and V by 5 bases; bases with no gene match: 10. CDR1 is ENHRY, CDR2 SYGVKD, per germline. The CDR3 totals 17 residues. This rearrangement joins TRBV10-3 to TRBJ2-3; TRBD2 agrees at 8 bases. Sequencing was carried out using peripheral blood. The TCR sequence derives from a man in his 70s with acute or convalescent COVID-19. CDR3 sequence reads: CAISSGSTPTSTDTQYF. The CDR3 DNA sequence: TGTGCCATCAGTAGCGGGAGTACCCCCACTAGCACAGATACGCAGTATTTT.